This TCR beta chain was documented in a study of T cell repertoires in cytomegalovirus infection. On the study more broadly: CMV epitopes in the study were HLA-C-restricted (recently identified) and HLA-B-restricted (well studied).

Between the trimmed V and J ends, which lost 11 bases and 4 bases, there was a span of 15 bases. The CDR3 extends over 13 amino acids. CDR1 and CDR2 (germline): SGHAT, FQNNGV. General study findings and limits: Of the TCR beta families, the public ones yielded a cumulative frequency that identified carriers of CMV plus the relevant HLA. The ex vivo response was dominated by HLA-C-restricted CMV-specific TCR beta clonotypes.

A remark on this clonotype: The antigen is unknown.

TCRdb re-derived calls from the reads in MiXCR, one entry per CDR3 protein. The sample records approximately 990,000 distinct CDR3 sequences, roughly 30% being singletons. Sequences were derived from cultured CD8+ T cells from PBMCs, sampled from culture after CMV antigen stimulation. The chain combines TRBV11-2 with TRBJ1-5; unclear D gene. The receptor comes from a human donor in good health (CMV status not recorded). Some clones in this sample may be carry-over from other donors' samples. CDR3 sequence (DNA): TGTGCCCCAACCGGGAAAGAAAATCAGCCCCAGCATTTT. Translated: CAPTGKENQPQHF.